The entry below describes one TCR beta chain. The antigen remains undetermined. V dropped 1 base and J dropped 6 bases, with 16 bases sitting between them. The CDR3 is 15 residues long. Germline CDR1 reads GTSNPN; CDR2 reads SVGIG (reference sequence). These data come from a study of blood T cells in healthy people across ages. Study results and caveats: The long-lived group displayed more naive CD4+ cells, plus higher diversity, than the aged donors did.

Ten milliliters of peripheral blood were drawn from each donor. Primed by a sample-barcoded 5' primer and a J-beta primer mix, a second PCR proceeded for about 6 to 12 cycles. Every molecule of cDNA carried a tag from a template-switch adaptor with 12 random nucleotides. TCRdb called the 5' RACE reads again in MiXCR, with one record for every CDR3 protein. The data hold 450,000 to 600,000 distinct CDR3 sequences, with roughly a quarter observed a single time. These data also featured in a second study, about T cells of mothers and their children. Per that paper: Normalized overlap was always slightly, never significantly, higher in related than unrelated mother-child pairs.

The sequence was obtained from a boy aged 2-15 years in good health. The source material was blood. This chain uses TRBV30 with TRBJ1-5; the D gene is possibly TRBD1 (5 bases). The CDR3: CAWSAPDRHGQPQHF. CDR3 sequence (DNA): TGTGCCTGGAGTGCCCCCGACAGACATGGTCAGCCCCAGCATTTT.